This T cell receptor (beta chain) was sequenced for a study of shared clonotypes between healthy human individuals. Across the whole study: The plates for each donor numbered three CD4 naive, three CD4 memory, two CD8 naive and one CD8 memory.

Genomic DNA belonging to each subset was distributed in equal measure over several immunoSEQ plates. Using immunoSEQ multiplex PCR, the repertoire was profiled, and TCRdb retains in-frame clones only, with some absent. The sample carries under 2,000,000 clones, about 95% recorded once. Terminally differentiated effector memory CD45RA+ cells were left out of the naive CD8 fraction, which was CD45RO-negative and positively selected for CCR7. The germline V and J ends were trimmed by 1 base and 2 bases, with 11 bases remaining between them. The CDR3 sequence is 15 residues long. Germline V gene data show CDR1 as SEHNR and CDR2 as FQNEAQ (reference sequence). Comment on this clone: The target antigen is unknown.

Findings and caveats of the study: Lower generation probabilities were found for non-shared clonotypes than for those shared by all four donors.

This receptor was obtained from a young man in good health. Material: naive CD8+ T cells sorted from blood. The chain recombines TRBV7-9 with TRBJ2-5; D is possibly TRBD2 (5 bases). The CDR3 coding sequence is TGTGCCAGCAGCTTAGGTTTTAGCGAACAAGAGACCCAGTACTTC. Its protein is CASSLGFSEQETQYF.